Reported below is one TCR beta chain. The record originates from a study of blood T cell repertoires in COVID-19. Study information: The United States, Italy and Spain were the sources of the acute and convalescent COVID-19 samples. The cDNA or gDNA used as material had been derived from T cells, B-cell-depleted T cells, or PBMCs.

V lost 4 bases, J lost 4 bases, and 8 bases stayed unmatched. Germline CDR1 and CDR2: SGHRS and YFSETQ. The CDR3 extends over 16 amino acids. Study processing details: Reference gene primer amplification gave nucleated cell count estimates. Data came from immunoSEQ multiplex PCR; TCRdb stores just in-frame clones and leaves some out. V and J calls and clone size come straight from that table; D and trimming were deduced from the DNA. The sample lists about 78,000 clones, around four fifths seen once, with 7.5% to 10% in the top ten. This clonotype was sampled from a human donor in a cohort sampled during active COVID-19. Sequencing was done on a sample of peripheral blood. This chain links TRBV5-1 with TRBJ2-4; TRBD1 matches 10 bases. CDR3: CASSTGTGDLKNIQYF. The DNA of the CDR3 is TGCGCCAGCAGCACCGGGACAGGGGATTTGAAAAACATTCAGTACTTC. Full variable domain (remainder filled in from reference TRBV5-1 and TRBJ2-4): KAGVTQTPRYLIKTRGQQVTLSCSPISGHRSVSWYQQTPGQGLQFLFEYFSETQRNKGNFPGRFSGRQFSNSRSEMNVSTLELGDSALYLCASSTGTGDLKNIQYFGAGTRLSVL.